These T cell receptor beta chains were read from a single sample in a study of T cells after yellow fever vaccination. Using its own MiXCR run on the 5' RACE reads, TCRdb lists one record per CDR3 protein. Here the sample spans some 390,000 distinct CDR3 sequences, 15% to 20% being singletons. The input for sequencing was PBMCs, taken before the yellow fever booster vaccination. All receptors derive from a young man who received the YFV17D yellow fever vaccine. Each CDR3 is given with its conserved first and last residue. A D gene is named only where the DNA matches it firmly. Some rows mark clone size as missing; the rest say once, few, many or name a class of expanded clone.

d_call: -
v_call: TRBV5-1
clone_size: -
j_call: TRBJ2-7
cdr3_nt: TGCGCCAGCAAGCGCGACAGCTCCTACGAGCAGTACTTC
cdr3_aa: CASKRDSSYEQYF

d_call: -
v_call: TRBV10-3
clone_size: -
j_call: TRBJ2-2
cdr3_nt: TGTGCCATCAGCGAGAGGGACTTCCAGACCGGGGAGCTGTTTTTT
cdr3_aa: CAISERDFQTGELFF

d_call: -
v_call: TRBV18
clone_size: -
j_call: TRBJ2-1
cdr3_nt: TGTGCCAGCTCACTTCAGACAGTCAACAATGAGCAGTTCTTC
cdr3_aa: CASSLQTVNNEQFF

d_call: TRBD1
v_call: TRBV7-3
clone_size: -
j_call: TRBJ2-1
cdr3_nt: TGTGCCAGCAGCGTCGACAGGGCAACCTACAATGAGCAGTTCTTC
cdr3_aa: CASSVDRATYNEQFF

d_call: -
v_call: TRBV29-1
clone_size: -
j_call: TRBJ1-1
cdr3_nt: TGCAGCGTTGAGTCAGGTAATCTTGACGCTGAAGCTTTCTTT
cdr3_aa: CSVESGNLDAEAFF

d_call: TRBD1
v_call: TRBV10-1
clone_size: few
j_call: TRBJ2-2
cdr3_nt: TGCGCCAGCAGCGCCGGGACAGGGGGGCCCGGGGAGCTGTTTTTT
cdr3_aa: CASSAGTGGPGELFF

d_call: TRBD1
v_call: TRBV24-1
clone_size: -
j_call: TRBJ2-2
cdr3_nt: TGTGCCACCAGTGGCCCAGGGGGCAGCACCGGGGAGCTGTTTTTT
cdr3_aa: CATSGPGGSTGELFF

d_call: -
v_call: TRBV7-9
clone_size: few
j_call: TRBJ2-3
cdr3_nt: TGTGCCAGCACCCCGACTGGACCAGATACGCAGTATTTT
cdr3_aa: CASTPTGPDTQYF

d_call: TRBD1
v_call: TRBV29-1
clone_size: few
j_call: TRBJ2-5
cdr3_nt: TGCAGCGCCTGGACAGGCCAAGAGACCCAGTACTTC
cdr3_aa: CSAWTGQETQYF

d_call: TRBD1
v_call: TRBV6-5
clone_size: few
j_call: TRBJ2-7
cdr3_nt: TGTGCCAGCAGTACCTTTACTCCGGGACAGGGCTCCTACGAGCAGTACTTC
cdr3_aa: CASSTFTPGQGSYEQYF

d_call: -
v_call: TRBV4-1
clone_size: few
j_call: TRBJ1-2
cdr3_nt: TGCGCCAGCAGCCAAGATAAGAGACAGACTAACTATGGCTACACCTTC
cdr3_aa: CASSQDKRQTNYGYTF

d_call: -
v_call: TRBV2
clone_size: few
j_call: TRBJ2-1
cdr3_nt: TGTGCCAGCAGCCCGAGACGGACCTACAATGAGCAGCTCTTC
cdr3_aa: CASSPRRTYNEQLF

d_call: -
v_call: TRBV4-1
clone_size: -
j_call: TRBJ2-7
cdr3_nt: TGCGCCAGCAGCCAAGGACGAGGGCAGGGAAGGCCCGAGCAGTACTTC
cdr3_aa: CASSQGRGQGRPEQYF

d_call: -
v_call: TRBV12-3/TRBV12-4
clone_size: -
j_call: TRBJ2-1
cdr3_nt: TGTGCCAGCAGTTTAGCAGACAGGAGGGTCAATGAGCAGTTCTTC
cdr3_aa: CASSLADRRVNEQFF

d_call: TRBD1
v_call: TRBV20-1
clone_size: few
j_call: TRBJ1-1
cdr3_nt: TGCAGTGCTAGTGACAGGGGGCGGGCGAACACTGAAGCTTTCTTT
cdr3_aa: CSASDRGRANTEAFF

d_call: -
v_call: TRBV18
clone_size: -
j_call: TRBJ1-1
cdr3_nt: TGTGCCAGCTCCCGGATCAATAGCGGAGAAGCTTTCTTT
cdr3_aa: CASSRINSGEAFF

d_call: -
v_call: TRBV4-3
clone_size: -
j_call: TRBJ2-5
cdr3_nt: TGCGCCAGCAGCCAAGGGGGACGGCAGGGCCAAGAGACCCAGTACTTC
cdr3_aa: CASSQGGRQGQETQYF

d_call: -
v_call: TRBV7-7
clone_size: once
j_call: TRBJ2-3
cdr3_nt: TGTGCTAGCAGTTCAATAGCGAGCCCCACAGATACGCAGTATTTT
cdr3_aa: CASSSIASPTDTQYF

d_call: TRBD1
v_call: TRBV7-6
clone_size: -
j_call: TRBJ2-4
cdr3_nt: TGTGCCAGCAGCCCCCGGACAGGGGGCGCGTCCAGATACAAAAACATTCAGTACTTC
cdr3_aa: CASSPRTGGASRYKNIQYF

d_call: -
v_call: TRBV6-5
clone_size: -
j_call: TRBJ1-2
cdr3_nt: TGTGCCAGCAGTTACCGACAGAATAACTATGGCTACACCTTC
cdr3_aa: CASSYRQNNYGYTF

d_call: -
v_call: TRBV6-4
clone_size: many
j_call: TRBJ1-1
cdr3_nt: TGTGCCAGCAGTGAAGGGGGGGAGGACACTGAAGCTTTCTTT
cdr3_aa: CASSEGGEDTEAFF

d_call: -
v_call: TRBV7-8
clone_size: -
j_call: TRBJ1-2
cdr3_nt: TGTGCCAGCAGCTTAGCAGGGACCAACTATGGCTACACCTTC
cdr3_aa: CASSLAGTNYGYTF

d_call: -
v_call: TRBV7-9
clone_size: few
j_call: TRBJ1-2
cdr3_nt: TGTGCCAGCAGCTATCCCGCCTTCGCCAGGGGATCCAACTATGGCTACACCTTC
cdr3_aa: CASSYPAFARGSNYGYTF

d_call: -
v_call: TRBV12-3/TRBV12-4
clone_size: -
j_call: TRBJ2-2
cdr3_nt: TGTGCCAGCAGTTTAGCCACAATCACCGGGGAGCTGTTTTTT
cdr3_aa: CASSLATITGELFF

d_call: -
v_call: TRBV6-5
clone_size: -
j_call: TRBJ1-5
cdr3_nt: TGTGCCAGCAGAAGCAGCCAGAGCAATCAGCCCCAGCATTTT
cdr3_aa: CASRSSQSNQPQHF

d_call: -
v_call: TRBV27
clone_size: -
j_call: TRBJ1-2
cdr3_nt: TGTGCCAGCAGTCCCCAGGGTTACTATGGCTACACCTTC
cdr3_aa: CASSPQGYYGYTF

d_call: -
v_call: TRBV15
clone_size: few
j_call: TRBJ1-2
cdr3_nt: TGTGCCACCAGCGTACGTGGGGGTTTTAACTATGGCTACACCTTC
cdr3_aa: CATSVRGGFNYGYTF

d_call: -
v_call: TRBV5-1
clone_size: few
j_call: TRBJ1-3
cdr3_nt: TGCGCCAGCAGCTTGGAGCCGGCCGGTGGAAACACCATATATTTT
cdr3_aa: CASSLEPAGGNTIYF

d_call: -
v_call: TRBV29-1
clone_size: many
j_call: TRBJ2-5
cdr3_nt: TGCAGCGTTGAAGGGGAGACCCAGTACTTC
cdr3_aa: CSVEGETQYF

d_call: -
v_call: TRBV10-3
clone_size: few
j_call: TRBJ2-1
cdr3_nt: TGTGCCATCAGTGATGGACATGCCTACAATGAGCAGTTCTTC
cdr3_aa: CAISDGHAYNEQFF

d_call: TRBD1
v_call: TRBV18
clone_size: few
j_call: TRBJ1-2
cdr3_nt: TGTGCCAGCTCACCGCCGGCGAACAGGGGGCTCGGCTATGGCTACACCTTC
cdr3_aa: CASSPPANRGLGYGYTF

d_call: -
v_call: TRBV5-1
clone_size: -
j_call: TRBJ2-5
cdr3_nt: TGCGCCAGCAGCTTGGTGGGGACCAGCCAGGAGACCCAGTACTTC
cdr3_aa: CASSLVGTSQETQYF

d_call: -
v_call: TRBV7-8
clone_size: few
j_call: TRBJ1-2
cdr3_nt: TGTGCCAGCAGCTTAGCGTCAACGGCCGGGCTCCACTATCGGTACACCTTC
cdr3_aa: CASSLASTAGLHYRYTF

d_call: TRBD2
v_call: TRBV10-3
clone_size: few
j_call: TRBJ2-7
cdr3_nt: TGTGCCATCAGTGAGGGTAGCGGGATTGCCTACGAGCAGTACTTC
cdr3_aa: CAISEGSGIAYEQYF

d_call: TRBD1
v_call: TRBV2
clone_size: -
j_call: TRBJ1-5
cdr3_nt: TGTGCCAGCAGTACCCCGGGACAGGGGGATCAGCCCCAGCATTTT
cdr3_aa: CASSTPGQGDQPQHF

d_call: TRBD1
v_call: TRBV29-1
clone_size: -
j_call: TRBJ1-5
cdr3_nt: TGCAGCGTTAGCAGGGGGCTGAATCAGCCCCAGCATTTT
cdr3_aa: CSVSRGLNQPQHF

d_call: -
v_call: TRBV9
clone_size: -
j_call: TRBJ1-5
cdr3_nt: TGTGCCAGCAGCGTAGGGATAGATCAGCCCCAGCATTTT
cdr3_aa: CASSVGIDQPQHF

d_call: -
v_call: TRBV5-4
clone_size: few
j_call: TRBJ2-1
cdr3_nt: TGTGCCAGCAGCCTAGGGTCGGGGGGCCGTTACAATGAGCAGTTCTTC
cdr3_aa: CASSLGSGGRYNEQFF

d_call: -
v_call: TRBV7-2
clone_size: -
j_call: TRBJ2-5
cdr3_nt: TGTGCCAGCAGCTTATCGGGGGCGGATGGAGAGACCCAGTACTTC
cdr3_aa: CASSLSGADGETQYF

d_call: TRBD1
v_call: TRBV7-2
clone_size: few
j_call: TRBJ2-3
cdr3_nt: TGTGCCAGCAGCCCAAGACCGACAGGGGTTGTTCCAGATACGCAGTATTTT
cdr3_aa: CASSPRPTGVVPDTQYF

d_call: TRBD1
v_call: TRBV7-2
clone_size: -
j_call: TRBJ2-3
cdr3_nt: TGTGCCAGCAGCCCCGGACAGGCCCGAGGAACAGATACGCAGTATTTT
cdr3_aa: CASSPGQARGTDTQYF

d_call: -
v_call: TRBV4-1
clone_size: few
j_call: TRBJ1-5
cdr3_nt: TGCGCCAGCAGCCGCGACCACAATCAGCCCCAGCATTTT
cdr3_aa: CASSRDHNQPQHF

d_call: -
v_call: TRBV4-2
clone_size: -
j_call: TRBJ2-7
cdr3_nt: TGTGCCAGCAGCCAGGGACTGACGAGCTCCTACGAGCAGTACTTC
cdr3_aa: CASSQGLTSSYEQYF

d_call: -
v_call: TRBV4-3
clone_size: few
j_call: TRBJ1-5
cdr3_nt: TGCGCCAGCAGCCAAGCGGTCAGGGGTCAGCCCCAGCATTTT
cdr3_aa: CASSQAVRGQPQHF

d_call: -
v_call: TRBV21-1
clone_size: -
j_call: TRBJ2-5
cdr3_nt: TGTGCCATCCAATGGGACAGGTTAAAGTACTTC
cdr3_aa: CAIQWDRLKYF

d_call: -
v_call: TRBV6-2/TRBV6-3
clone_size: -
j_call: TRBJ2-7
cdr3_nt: TGTGCCAGCAGTTACTCGGACGATTACGAGCAGTACTTC
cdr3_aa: CASSYSDDYEQYF

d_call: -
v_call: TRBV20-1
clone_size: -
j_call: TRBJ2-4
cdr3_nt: TGCAGTGCTCCCCAGGTTTGGCTAGCCAAAAACATTCAGTACTTC
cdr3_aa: CSAPQVWLAKNIQYF

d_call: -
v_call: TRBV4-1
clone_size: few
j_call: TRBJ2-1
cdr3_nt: TGCGCCAGCAGCCAAGGCGTGGCTACCAATGAGCAGTTCTTC
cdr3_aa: CASSQGVATNEQFF

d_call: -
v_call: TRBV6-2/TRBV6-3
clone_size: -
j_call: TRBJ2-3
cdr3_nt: TGTGCCAGCAGACGACCCGTGGGGGGCACAACAGATACGCAGTATTTT
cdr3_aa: CASRRPVGGTTDTQYF

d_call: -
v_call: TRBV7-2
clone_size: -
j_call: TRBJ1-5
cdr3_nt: TGTGCCAGCAGCTTACCCGGCCAGGCCCAGCATTTT
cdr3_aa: CASSLPGQAQHF

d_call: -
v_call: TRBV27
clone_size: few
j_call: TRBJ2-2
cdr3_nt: TGTGCCAGCAGTTTAAAACAGGGCGAGGGGGAGCTGTTTTTT
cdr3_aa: CASSLKQGEGELFF

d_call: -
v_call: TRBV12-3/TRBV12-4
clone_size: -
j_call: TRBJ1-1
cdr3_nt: TGTGCCAGCAGTCTGGGAGCCAGGAACACTGAAGCTTTCTTT
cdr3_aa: CASSLGARNTEAFF